The T cell receptor beta chain described here comes from a study of T cell responses to AZD1222 COVID-19 vaccine. Whole-study context: Recipients boosted at about 4 weeks or about 12 weeks are pooled.

Libraries were prepared by immunoSEQ multiplex PCR; TCRdb keeps only in-frame clonotypes and omits some of them. Altogether approximately 80,000 clones are present, about 87% being singletons, with the ten largest covering 4.5% to 6%. A remark on this clone: Its cognate antigen is unknown.

The germline V gene has CDR1 GTSNPN and CDR2 SVGIG (reference sequence). The CDR3 totals 14 residues. The V end was cut by 3 bases, the J end by 1 base, with 12 bases between. Study results and limitations: Reports indicate that nearly half of spike-specific TCRs are directed at unmutated variant regions. Vaccination with two AZD1222 doses was followed by a rise in Spike-specific TCR breadth and depth. Seropositivity was recorded at baseline in only 6 or 7 AZD1222 recipients.

The receptor's source is an adult in good health. This rearrangement joins TRBV30 to TRBJ1-1; unclear D gene. The input for sequencing was peripheral blood, taken on day 0 of AZD1222 vaccination. CDR3 sequence: CAWRVGPPNTEAFF. The CDR3 bases are TGTGCCTGGAGAGTTGGCCCCCCGAACACTGAAGCTTTCTTT.